This T cell receptor (beta chain) was observed in a study of T cell changes during pregnancy in multiple sclerosis. The germline V gene has CDR1 SGHDT and CDR2 YYEEEE. The CDR3 extends over 14 amino acids. The ends lost 4 bases at V and 5 bases at J; junction bases unmatched: 6. The table came from immunoSEQ multiplex PCR; TCRdb's copy has only in-frame clones and leaves some out. The sample carries about 55,000 clones, approximately 94% recorded once. V usage is TRBV5-6 and J usage is TRBJ2-5; the match to TRBD2 covers 9 bases. The source of this sequence is a female donor with multiple sclerosis, enrolled in a pregnancy study. Specimen: CD8+ T cells from peripheral blood mononuclear cells, collected after pregnancy. The CDR3 region has the DNA TGTGCCAGCAGCCCGGGACTAGCCGGGGAGACCCAGTACTTC. It translates to CASSPGLAGETQYF.